These T cell receptor beta chains were read from a single sample in a study of Graves' ophthalmopathy and Graves' hyperthyroidism. TCRdb analysed the multiplex PCR reads with MiXCR anew, one entry per CDR3 protein. The data contain 650,000 to 800,000 distinct CDR3 sequences, more than 40% of them seen just once; the ten biggest clones take up 3% to 4%. Material for sequencing was peripheral blood. The receptor source for this set is an adult man with Graves' ophthalmopathy. Both conserved end residues are part of each CDR3. The D gene is left open where the match is weak. Size tells how often a clone was seen (once, few, many) or the class of an expanded clone, and some rows leave it out.

TRBD1 - TRBJ2-7 TRBV19 CASRVEDRGSYEQYF TGTGCCAGCCGGGTCGAAGACAGGGGTTCCTACGAGCAGTACTTC
TRBD2 - TRBJ2-5 TRBV29-1 CSVAELAGQETQYF TGCAGCGTGGCAGAACTAGCGGGGCAAGAGACCCAGTACTTC
- - TRBJ1-5 TRBV9 CASSARGYNQPQHF TGTGCCAGCAGCGCCAGGGGTTACAATCAGCCCCAGCATTTT
- many TRBJ1-2 TRBV10-3 CASNLGQVGNGYTF TGTGCCAGCAACCTTGGTCAGGTCGGCAATGGCTACACCTTC
- many TRBJ2-5 TRBV20-1 CSARTAGETQYF TGCAGTGCTAGGACGGCGGGAGAGACCCAGTACTTC
- - TRBJ1-4 TRBV5-1 CASSGPGRSEKLFF TGCGCCAGCAGCGGACCGGGAAGAAGTGAAAAACTGTTTTTT
TRBD1 - TRBJ1-6 TRBV7-2 CASSGDSTNQPLHF TGTGCCAGCAGCGGGGACAGCACTAATCAGCCCCTCCACTTT
- - TRBJ2-6 TRBV12-3/TRBV12-4 CASSFGQGYILGSGADVLTF TGTGCCAGCAGTTTTGGTCAGGGGTACATACTTGGCTCTGGGGCCGACGTCCTGACTTTC
- - TRBJ1-1 TRBV10-2 CASSDSRGSGRAEAFF TGTGCCAGCAGTGACTCGAGGGGTTCCGGTCGCGCTGAAGCTTTCTTT
- - TRBJ2-4 TRBV29-1 CSVVQGLAKNIQYF TGCAGCGTTGTGCAGGGACTAGCCAAAAACATTCAGTACTTC
- many TRBJ2-5 TRBV7-9 CASSPPLGGGTQYF TGTGCCAGCAGCCCGCCCCTAGGGGGAGGGACCCAGTACTTC
TRBD1 - TRBJ1-1 TRBV10-3 CASREETGMNTEAFF TGTGCCAGCAGGGAAGAGACAGGGATGAACACTGAAGCTTTCTTT
TRBD2 - TRBJ2-5 TRBV4-3 CASSQDLDSGRETQYF TGCGCCAGCAGCCAAGATTTGGATAGCGGGAGAGAGACCCAGTACTTC
TRBD1 few TRBJ1-1 TRBV5-1 CASSLFTGGKNTEAFF TGCGCCAGCAGCTTGTTTACAGGGGGTAAGAACACTGAAGCTTTCTTT
- few TRBJ2-7 TRBV6-4 CASSYSTSTAQTYEQYF TGTGCCAGCAGTTACTCGACATCGACGGCCCAAACCTACGAGCAGTACTTC
TRBD1 many TRBJ1-1 TRBV7-9 CASSLSWTGGTEAFF TGTGCCAGCAGCTTATCCTGGACAGGGGGGACTGAAGCTTTCTTT
TRBD1 many TRBJ2-7 TRBV24-1 CATSDAGTEGQYF TGTGCCACCAGTGATGCAGGGACAGAAGGGCAGTACTTC
- - TRBJ2-3 TRBV11-2 CASSYQSRTDTQYF TGTGCCAGCAGTTACCAGAGCCGCACAGATACGCAGTATTTT
- many TRBJ1-5 TRBV19 CASSIVANQPQHF TGTGCCAGTAGTATAGTAGCAAATCAGCCCCAGCATTTT
TRBD2 - TRBJ2-3 TRBV5-1 CASSTGLAGDTQYF TGCGCCAGCAGCACGGGACTAGCGGGAGATACGCAGTATTTT
- few TRBJ2-7 TRBV4-1 CASSQASGSVTYEQYF TGCGCCAGCAGCCAAGCCTCGGGAAGCGTCACCTACGAGCAGTACTTC
- - TRBJ2-2 TRBV12-5 CASSTHTGAGELFF TGTGCCAGCAGTACCCACACAGGTGCCGGGGAGCTGTTTTTT
- - TRBJ1-4 TRBV25-1 CASSVTVAGKLFF TGTGCCAGCAGTGTCACGGTTGCGGGGAAACTGTTTTTT
- - TRBJ1-3 TRBV10-3 CASSEPDFPSGNTIYF TGTGCCAGCAGTGAACCCGACTTCCCCTCTGGAAACACCATCTATTTT
- - TRBJ2-2 TRBV7-9 CASSLNAGDGGELFF TGTGCCAGCAGCTTAAACGCAGGGGACGGCGGGGAGCTGTTTTTT
- many TRBJ1-4 TRBV7-2 CASSTRTFEKLFF TGTGCCAGCAGCACCAGGACTTTTGAAAAACTGTTTTTT
- few TRBJ2-2 TRBV7-9 CASRQTSNRNTGELFF TGTGCCAGCAGGCAAACATCGAACCGAAACACCGGGGAGCTGTTTTTT
TRBD1 - TRBJ2-7 TRBV10-3 CAISAPRTGTYEQYF TGTGCCATCAGTGCTCCAAGGACAGGAACCTACGAGCAGTACTTC
TRBD1 - TRBJ2-7 TRBV2 CASSSTGTGVVYEQYF TGTGCCAGTAGTTCCACCGGGACAGGGGTCGTTTACGAGCAGTACTTC
TRBD1 - TRBJ2-3 TRBV2 CASSEQGATDTQYF TGTGCCAGCAGTGAACAGGGGGCAACAGATACGCAGTATTTT
TRBD1 - TRBJ1-2 TRBV29-1 CSAQQGARGYTF TGCAGCGCACAGCAGGGGGCGCGTGGCTACACCTTC
- many TRBJ2-7 TRBV10-3 CAISDVGQSYEQYF TGTGCCATCAGTGACGTCGGTCAGTCCTACGAGCAGTACTTC